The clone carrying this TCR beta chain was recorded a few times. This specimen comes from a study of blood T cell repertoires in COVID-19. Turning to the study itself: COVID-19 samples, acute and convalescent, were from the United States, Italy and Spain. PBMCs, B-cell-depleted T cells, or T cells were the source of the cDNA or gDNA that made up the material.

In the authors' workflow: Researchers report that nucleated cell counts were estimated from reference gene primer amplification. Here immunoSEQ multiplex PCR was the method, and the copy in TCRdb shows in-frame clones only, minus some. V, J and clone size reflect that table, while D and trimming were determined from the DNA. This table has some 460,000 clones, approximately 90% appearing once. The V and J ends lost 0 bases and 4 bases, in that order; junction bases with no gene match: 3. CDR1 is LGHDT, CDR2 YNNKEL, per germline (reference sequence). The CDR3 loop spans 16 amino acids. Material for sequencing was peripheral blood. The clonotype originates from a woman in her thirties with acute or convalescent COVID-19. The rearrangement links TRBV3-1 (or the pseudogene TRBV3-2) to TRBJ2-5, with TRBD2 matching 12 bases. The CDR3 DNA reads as TGTGCCAGCAGCCAAGATGGGACTAGCGGGTCAGAGACCCAGTACTTC. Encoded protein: CASSQDGTSGSETQYF.